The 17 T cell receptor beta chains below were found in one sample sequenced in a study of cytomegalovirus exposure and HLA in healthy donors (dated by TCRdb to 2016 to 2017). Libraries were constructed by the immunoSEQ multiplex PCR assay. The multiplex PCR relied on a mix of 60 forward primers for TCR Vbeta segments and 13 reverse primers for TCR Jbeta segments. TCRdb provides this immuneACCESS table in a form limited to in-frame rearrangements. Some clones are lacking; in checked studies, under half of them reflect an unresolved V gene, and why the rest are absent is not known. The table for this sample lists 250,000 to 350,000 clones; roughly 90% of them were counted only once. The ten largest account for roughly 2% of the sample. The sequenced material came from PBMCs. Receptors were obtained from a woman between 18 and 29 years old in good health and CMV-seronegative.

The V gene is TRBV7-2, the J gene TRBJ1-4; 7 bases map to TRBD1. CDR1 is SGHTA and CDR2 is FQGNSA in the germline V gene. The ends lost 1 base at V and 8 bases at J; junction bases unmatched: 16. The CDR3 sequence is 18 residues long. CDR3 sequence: CASSLGPGGLGGPEKLFF. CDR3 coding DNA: TGTGCCAGCAGCTTAGGGCCAGGGGGGTTAGGGGGTCCCGAAAAACTGTTTTTT.

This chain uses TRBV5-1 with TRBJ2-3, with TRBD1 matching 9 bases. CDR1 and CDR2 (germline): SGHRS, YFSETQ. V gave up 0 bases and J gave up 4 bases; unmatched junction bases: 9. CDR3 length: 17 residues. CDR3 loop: CASSLALTGGQADTQYF. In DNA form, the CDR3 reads TGCGCCAGCAGCTTGGCCCTGACAGGGGGGCAGGCAGATACGCAGTATTTT.

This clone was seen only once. CDR3: CSVEDVWRGQSSTDTQYF. The CDR3 region has the DNA TGCAGCGTTGAAGATGTATGGCGGGGGCAATCTAGCACAGATACGCAGTATTTT. The J gene is TRBJ2-3, the V gene TRBV29-1; D is possibly TRBD2 (7 bases). The CDR3 has 18 residues. Trimming left V 0 bases short and J 0 bases short, with 19 bases between. The germline V gene encodes CDR1 SQVTM and CDR2 ANQGSEA.

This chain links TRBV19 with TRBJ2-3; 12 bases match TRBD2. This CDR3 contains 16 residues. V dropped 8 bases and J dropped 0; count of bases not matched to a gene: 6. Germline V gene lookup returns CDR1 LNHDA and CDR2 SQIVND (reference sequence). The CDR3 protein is CASALTSGGSTDTQYF. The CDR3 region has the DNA TGTGCCAGTGCCTTGACTAGCGGGGGAAGCACAGATACGCAGTATTTT. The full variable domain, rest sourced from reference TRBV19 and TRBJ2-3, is DGGITQSPKYLFRKEGQNVTLSCEQNLNHDAMYWYRQDPGQGLRLIYYSQIVNDFQKGDIAEGYSVSREKKESFPLTVTSAQKNPTAFYLCASALTSGGSTDTQYFGPGTRLTVL.

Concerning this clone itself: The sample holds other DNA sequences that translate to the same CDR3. The CDR3 nucleotides are TGCGCCAGCAGTGCGCAGGGTCCTAATTCACCCCTCCACTTT. Translating it yields CASSAQGPNSPLHF. The V gene is TRBV10-2, the J gene TRBJ1-6; possible D gene TRBD1, 5 bases. This CDR3 is built from 14 residues. Trimming shortened V by 4 bases and J by 6 bases, and 10 bases separated the two germline ends. Looked up from germline, CDR1 is WSHSY and CDR2 is SAAADI.

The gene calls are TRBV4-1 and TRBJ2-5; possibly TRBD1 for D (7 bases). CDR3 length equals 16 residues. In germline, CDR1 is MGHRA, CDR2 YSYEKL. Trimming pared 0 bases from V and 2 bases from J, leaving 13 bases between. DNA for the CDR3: TGCGCCAGCAGCCAAGATCAGGGGGGTAGGCAAGAGACCCAGTACTTC. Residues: CASSQDQGGRQETQYF.

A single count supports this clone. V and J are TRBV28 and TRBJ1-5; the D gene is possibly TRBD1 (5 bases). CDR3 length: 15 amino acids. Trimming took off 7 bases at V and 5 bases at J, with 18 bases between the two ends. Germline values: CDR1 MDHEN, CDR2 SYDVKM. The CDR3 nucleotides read TGTGCCAGCACTTGGGTTCAGGGTGAGGATCAGCCCCAGCATTTT. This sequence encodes CASTWVQGEDQPQHF.

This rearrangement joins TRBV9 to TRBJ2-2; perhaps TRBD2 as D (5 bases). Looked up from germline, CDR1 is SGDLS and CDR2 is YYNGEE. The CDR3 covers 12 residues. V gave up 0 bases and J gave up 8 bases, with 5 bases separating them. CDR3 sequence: CASSVGGGELFF. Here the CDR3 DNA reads TGTGCCAGCAGCGTAGGAGGGGGGGAGCTGTTTTTT.

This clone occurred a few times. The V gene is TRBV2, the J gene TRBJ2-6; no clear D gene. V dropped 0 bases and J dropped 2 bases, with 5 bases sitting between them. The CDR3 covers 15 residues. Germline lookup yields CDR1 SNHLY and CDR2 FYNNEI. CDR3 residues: CASSEALPGANVLTF. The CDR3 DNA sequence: TGTGCCAGCAGTGAAGCCCTTCCTGGGGCCAACGTCCTGACTTTC.

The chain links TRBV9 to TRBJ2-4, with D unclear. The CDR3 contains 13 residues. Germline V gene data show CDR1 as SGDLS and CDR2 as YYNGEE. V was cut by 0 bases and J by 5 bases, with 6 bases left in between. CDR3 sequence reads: CASSVAPENIQYF. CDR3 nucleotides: TGTGCCAGCAGCGTAGCCCCCGAAAACATTCAGTACTTC.

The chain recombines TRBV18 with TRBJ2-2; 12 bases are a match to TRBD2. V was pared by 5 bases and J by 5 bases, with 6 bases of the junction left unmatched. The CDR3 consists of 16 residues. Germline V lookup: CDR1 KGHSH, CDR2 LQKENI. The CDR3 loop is CASSRLAGELTGELFF. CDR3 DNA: TGTGCCAGCTCAAGACTAGCGGGGGAGCTAACCGGGGAGCTGTTTTTT.

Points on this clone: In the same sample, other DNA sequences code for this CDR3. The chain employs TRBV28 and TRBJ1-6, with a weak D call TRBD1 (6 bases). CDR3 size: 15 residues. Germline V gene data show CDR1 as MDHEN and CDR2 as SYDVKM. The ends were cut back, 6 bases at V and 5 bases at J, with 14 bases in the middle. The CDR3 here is CASSLPRDNNSPLHF. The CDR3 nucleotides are TGTGCCAGCAGCCTCCCCCGGGACAATAATTCACCCCTCCACTTT.

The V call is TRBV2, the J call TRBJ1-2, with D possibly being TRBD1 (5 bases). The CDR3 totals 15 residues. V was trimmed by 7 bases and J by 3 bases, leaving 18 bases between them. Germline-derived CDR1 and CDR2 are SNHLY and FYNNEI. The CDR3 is CASTSRGGSHYGYTF. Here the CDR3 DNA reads TGTGCCAGCACCTCTCGGGGGGGGTCTCACTATGGCTACACCTTC.

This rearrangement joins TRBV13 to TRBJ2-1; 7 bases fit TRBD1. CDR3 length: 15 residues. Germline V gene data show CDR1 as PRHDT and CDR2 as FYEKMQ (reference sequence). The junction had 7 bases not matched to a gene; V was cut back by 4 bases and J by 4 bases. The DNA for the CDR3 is TGTGCCAGCAGCTCCGGGGACAGCGCATACAATGAGCAGTTCTTC. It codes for CASSSGDSAYNEQFF.

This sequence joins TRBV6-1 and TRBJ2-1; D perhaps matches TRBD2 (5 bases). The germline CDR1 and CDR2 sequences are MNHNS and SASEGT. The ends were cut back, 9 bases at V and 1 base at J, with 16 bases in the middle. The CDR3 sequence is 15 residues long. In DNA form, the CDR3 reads TGTGCCAGTAAAGACTATCCGTTGTCCTACAATGAGCAGTTCTTC. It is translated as CASKDYPLSYNEQFF.

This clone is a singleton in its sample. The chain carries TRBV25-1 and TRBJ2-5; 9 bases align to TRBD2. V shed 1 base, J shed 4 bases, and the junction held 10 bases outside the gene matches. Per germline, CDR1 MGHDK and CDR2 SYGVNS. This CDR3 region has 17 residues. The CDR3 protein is CASSESGGGARGETQYF. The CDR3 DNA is TGTGCCAGCAGTGAATCGGGCGGGGGGGCCCGAGGAGAGACCCAGTACTTC.

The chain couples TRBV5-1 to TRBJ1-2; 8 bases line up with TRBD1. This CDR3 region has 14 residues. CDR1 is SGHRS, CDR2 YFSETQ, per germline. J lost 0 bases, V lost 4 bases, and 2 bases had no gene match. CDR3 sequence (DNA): TGCGCCAGCAGCCGGGACAGGCCTAACTATGGCTACACCTTC. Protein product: CASSRDRPNYGYTF.